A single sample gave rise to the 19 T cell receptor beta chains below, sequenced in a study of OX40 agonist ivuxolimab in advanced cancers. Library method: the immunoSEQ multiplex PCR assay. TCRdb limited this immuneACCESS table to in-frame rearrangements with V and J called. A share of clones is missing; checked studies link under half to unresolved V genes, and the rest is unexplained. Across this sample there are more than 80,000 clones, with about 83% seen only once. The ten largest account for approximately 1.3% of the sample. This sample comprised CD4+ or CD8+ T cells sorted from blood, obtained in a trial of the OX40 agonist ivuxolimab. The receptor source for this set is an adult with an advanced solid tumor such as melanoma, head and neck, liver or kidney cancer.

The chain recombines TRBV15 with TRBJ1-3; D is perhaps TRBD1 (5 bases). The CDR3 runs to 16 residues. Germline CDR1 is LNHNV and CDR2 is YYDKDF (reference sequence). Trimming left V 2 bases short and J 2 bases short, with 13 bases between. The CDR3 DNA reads TGTGCCACCAGCAGACCACCCGGAGGGGCTGGAAACACCATATATTTT. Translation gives CATSRPPGGAGNTIYF.

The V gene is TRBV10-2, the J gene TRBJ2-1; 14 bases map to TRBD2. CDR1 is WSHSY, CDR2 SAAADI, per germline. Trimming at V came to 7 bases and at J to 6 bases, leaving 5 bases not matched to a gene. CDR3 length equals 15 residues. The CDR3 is CASKPGLAGANEQFF. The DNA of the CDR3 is TGCGCCAGCAAACCGGGACTAGCGGGGGCCAATGAGCAGTTCTTC.

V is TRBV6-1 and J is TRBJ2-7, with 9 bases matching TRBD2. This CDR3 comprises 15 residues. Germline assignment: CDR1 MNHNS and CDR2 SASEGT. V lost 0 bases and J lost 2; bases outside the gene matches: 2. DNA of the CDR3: TGTGCCAGCAGTGAAGCAATAGCGGGGGCCTACGAGCAGTACTTC. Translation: CASSEAIAGAYEQYF.

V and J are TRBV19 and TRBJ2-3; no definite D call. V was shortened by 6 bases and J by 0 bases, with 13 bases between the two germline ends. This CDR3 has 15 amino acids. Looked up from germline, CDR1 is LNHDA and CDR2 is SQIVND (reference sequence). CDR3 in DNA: TGTGCCAGTAGAGGTCGGGCAGCTAGCACAGATACGCAGTATTTT. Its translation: CASRGRAASTDTQYF.

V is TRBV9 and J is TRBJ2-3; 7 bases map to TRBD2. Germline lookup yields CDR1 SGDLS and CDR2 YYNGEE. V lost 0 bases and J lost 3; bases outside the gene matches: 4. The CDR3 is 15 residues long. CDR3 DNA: TGTGCCAGCAGCGTAGGCGGAGCGGGGACAGATACGCAGTATTTT. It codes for CASSVGGAGTDTQYF.

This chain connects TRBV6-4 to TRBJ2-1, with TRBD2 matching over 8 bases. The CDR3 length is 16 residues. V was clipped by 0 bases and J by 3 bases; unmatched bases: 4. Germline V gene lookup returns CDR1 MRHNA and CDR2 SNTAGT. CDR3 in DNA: TGTGCCAGCAGTGACTCAGGCGCGGGAGGCTACAATGAGCAGTTCTTC. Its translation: CASSDSGAGGYNEQFF.

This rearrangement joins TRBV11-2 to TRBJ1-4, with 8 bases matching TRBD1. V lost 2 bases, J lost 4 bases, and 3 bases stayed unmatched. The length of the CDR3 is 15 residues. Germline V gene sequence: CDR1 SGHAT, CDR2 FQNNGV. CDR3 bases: TGTGCCAGCAGCTTAAGGGGACAGGTTAATGAAAAACTGTTTTTT. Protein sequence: CASSLRGQVNEKLFF. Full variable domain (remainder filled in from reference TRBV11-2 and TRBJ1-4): EAGVAQSPRYKIIEKRQSVAFWCNPISGHATLYWYQQILGQGPKLLIQFQNNGVVDDSQLPKDRFSAERLKGVDSTLKIQPAKLEDSAVYLCASSLRGQVNEKLFFGSGTQLSVL.

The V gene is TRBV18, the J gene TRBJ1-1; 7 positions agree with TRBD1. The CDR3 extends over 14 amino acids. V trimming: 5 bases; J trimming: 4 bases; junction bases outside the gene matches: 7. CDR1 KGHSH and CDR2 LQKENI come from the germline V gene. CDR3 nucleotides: TGTGCCAGCTCATCCACAGGGGAGGCCACTGAAGCTTTCTTT. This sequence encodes CASSSTGEATEAFF.

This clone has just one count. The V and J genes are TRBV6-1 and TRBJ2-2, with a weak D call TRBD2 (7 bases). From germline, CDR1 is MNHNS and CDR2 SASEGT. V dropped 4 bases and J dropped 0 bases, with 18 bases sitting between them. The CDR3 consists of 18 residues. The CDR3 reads CASSVIRGGGPNTGELFF. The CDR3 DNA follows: TGTGCCAGCAGTGTAATAAGGGGCGGGGGCCCGAACACCGGGGAGCTGTTTTTT.

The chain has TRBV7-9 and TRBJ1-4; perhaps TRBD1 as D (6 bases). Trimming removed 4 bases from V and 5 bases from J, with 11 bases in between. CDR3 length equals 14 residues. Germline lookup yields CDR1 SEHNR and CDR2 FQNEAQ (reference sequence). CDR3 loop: CASSSQGRNEKLFF. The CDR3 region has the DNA TGTGCCAGCAGCTCACAGGGCAGGAATGAAAAACTGTTTTTT.

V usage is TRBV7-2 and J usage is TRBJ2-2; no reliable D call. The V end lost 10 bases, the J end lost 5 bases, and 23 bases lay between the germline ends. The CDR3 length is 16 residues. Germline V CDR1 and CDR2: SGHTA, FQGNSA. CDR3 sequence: CATITSGWAGTGELFF. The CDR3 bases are TGTGCCACAATTACATCTGGCTGGGCAGGAACCGGGGAGCTGTTTTTT.

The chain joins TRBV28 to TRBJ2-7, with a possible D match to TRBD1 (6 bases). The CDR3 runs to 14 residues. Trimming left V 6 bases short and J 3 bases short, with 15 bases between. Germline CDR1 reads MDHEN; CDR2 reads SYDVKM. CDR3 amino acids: CASRNREPFYEQYF. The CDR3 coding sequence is TGTGCCAGCAGGAACAGGGAGCCCTTCTACGAGCAGTACTTC.

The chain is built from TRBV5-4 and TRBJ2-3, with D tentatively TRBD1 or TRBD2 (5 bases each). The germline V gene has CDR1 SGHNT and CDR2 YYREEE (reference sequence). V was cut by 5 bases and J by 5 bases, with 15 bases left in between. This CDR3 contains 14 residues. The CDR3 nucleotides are TGTGCCAGCAGGGGGCCGGACTCAAAAGATACGCAGTATTTT. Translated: CASRGPDSKDTQYF.

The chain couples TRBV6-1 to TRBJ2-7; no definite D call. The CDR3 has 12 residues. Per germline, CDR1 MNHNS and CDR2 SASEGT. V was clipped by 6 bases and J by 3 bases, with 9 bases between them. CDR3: CASRHTYYEQYF. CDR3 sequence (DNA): TGTGCCAGCAGACACACCTACTACGAGCAGTACTTC.

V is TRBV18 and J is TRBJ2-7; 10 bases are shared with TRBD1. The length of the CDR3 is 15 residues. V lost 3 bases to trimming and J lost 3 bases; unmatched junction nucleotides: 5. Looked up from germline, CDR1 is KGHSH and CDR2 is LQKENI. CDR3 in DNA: TGTGCCAGCTCACCTTCCGGGACAGGGGTCTACGAGCAGTACTTC. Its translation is CASSPSGTGVYEQYF.

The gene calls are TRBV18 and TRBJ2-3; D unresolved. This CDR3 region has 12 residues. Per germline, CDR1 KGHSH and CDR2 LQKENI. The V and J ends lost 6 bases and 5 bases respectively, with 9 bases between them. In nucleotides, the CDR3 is TGTGCCAGCTCCTCCCAAAAAGATACGCAGTATTTT. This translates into CASSSQKDTQYF. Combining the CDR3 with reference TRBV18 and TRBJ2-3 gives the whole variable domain NAGVMQNPRHLVRRRGQEARLRCSPMKGHSHVYWYRQLPEEGLKFMVYLQKENIIDESGMPKERFSAEFPKEGPSILRIQQVVRGDSAAYFCASSSQKDTQYFGPGTRLTVL.

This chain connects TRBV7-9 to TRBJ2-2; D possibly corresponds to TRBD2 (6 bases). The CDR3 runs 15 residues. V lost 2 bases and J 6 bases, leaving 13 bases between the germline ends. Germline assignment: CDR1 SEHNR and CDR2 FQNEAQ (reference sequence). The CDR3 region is CASSLSSAGSGELFF. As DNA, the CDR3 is TGTGCCAGCAGCTTAAGCTCCGCGGGGTCCGGGGAGCTGTTTTTT.

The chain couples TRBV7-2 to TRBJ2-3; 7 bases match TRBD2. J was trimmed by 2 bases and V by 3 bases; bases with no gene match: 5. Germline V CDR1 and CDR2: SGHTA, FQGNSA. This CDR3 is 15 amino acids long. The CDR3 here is CASSFSGMNTDTQYF. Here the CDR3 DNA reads TGTGCCAGCAGCTTCAGCGGGATGAACACAGATACGCAGTATTTT.

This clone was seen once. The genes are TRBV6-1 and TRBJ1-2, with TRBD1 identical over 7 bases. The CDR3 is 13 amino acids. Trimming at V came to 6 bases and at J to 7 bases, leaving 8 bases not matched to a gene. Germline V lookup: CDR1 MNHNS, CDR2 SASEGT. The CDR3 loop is CASRATGDGGYTF. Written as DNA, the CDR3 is TGTGCCAGCAGGGCAACAGGGGACGGTGGCTACACCTTC.